These 23 T cell receptor beta chains were all obtained from the same sample, sequenced in a study of shared clonotypes between healthy human individuals. Data came from immunoSEQ multiplex PCR; TCRdb stores just in-frame clones and leaves some out. The table lists approximately 720,000 clones, approximately 75% of them singletons. What was sequenced was memory CD4+ T cells sorted from blood. The subset is: CD45RA-negative fraction. These receptors were taken from a young woman in good health.

About this clone: In the same sample, other DNA sequences code for this CDR3. The rearrangement uses TRBV5-1 and TRBJ1-5; 8 nucleotides match TRBD1. The germline CDR1 and CDR2 sequences are SGHRS and YFSETQ. The CDR3 contains 13 residues. With V trimmed by 4 bases and J by 6 bases, 3 bases remained unmatched. Here the CDR3 DNA reads TGCGCCAGCAGCCGGACAGGGAGTCAGCCCCAGCATTTT. Encoded protein: CASSRTGSQPQHF.

This chain connects TRBV19 to TRBJ2-2, with unresolved D. Germline-derived CDR1 and CDR2 are LNHDA and SQIVND (reference sequence). This CDR3 is 15 amino acids long. Trimming took off 3 bases at V and 5 bases at J, with 13 bases between the two ends. CDR3: CASSIMAAETGELFF. CDR3 nucleotide sequence: TGTGCCAGTAGTATTATGGCTGCGGAGACCGGGGAGCTGTTTTTT.

V gene TRBV7-9 combines with J gene TRBJ2-7; 10 bases fit TRBD1. V was clipped by 11 bases and J by 3 bases; unmatched bases: 7. The CDR3 covers 13 residues. Germline V lookup: CDR1 SEHNR, CDR2 FQNEAQ (reference sequence). The CDR3 sequence is CASRQGASYEQYF. CDR3 nucleotide sequence: TGTGCCTCCCGACAGGGGGCCAGCTACGAGCAGTACTTC.

The CDR3 loop is CASKRGQEGGNTIYF. Written as DNA, the CDR3 is TGTGCCAGCAAGAGAGGACAAGAGGGTGGAAACACCATATATTTT. The J gene is TRBJ1-3, the V gene TRBV6-1, with D tentatively TRBD1 (5 bases). V lost 7 bases and J lost 3, with 16 bases in between. CDR3 length: 15 amino acids. Germline-derived CDR1 and CDR2 are MNHNS and SASEGT.

The V and J genes are TRBV7-2 and TRBJ2-7; D possibly matches TRBD1 or TRBD2 (5 bases each). The CDR3 is 14 residues long. Trimming took 5 bases from V and 6 from J, leaving 17 bases between them. Germline CDR1 SGHTA, CDR2 FQGNSA. DNA for the CDR3: TGTGCCAGCAGCCCCCAAACTGGGGGTTCCGAGCAGTACTTC. Translating it yields CASSPQTGGSEQYF.

The chain uses TRBV6-6 and TRBJ1-1; 7 nucleotides line up with TRBD1. After removal of 5 bases from V and 1 base from J, the junction contained 7 bases not matched to a gene. The V gene's germline CDR1 is MNHNY and CDR2 SVGAGI (reference sequence). This CDR3 contains 15 residues. CDR3 region: CASSDRVNRNTEAFF. The CDR3 nucleotides are TGTGCCAGCAGTGACAGGGTTAATCGGAACACTGAAGCTTTCTTT.

As DNA, the CDR3 is TGTGCCAGTAGTATTCCCGGGACAGGGAGGGTTCAGCCCCAGCATTTT. It specifies CASSIPGTGRVQPQHF. The chain combines TRBV19 with TRBJ1-5; 9 bases line up with TRBD1. The length of the CDR3 is 16 residues. Germline-derived CDR1 and CDR2 are LNHDA and SQIVND (reference sequence). Trimming took 3 bases from V and 6 from J; bases not matched to a gene: 9.

The chain carries TRBV6-1 and TRBJ2-3; D is undetermined. There are 14 residues in the CDR3. V dropped 2 bases and J dropped 0 bases, with 6 bases sitting between them. CDR1 and CDR2 (germline): MNHNS, SASEGT. CDR3 in amino acids: CASSEMGSTDTQYF. The CDR3 DNA is TGTGCCAGCAGTGAAATGGGCAGCACAGATACGCAGTATTTT.

A word on this clone: Other DNA sequences in the same sample also yield this CDR3. This sequence joins TRBV5-1 and TRBJ1-3; no clear D. Trimming took 0 bases from V and 4 from J, leaving 8 bases between them. The germline V gene encodes CDR1 SGHRS and CDR2 YFSETQ. The CDR3 extends over 14 amino acids. The CDR3 DNA reads TGCGCCAGCAGCTTGGGGGCAGAGGGAAACACCATATATTTT. Its translation is CASSLGAEGNTIYF.

The rearrangement links TRBV5-1 to TRBJ2-5; D gene ambiguous. The length of the CDR3 is 12 residues. In germline, CDR1 is SGHRS, CDR2 YFSETQ. The V and J ends lost 2 bases and 5 bases respectively, with 7 bases between them. As DNA, the CDR3 is TGCGCCAGCAGCTTTGGTTGGGAGACCCAGTACTTC. As protein: CASSFGWETQYF.

The chain is built from TRBV27 and TRBJ1-5; 12 positions agree with TRBD1. Germline V CDR1 and CDR2: MNHEY, SMNVEV (reference sequence). The CDR3 totals 16 residues. J was trimmed by 6 bases and V by 2 bases; bases with no gene match: 5. CDR3 nucleotide sequence: TGTGCCAGCAGTTTAGATGGGACAGGGGGCGGTCAGCCCCAGCATTTT. This gives the protein CASSLDGTGGGQPQHF.

V and J are TRBV19 and TRBJ2-1; D is ambiguous. The CDR3 contains 11 residues. CDR1 and CDR2 from the germline V gene are LNHDA and SQIVND (reference sequence). V was pared by 9 bases and J by 6 bases, with 9 bases between. The CDR3 sequence is CASLKGNEQFF. CDR3 nucleotides: TGTGCCAGCCTAAAGGGCAATGAGCAGTTCTTC.

The rearrangement uses TRBV19 and TRBJ2-1; 7 bases align to TRBD2. The germline gives CDR1 LNHDA, CDR2 SQIVND (reference sequence). The junction had 14 bases not matched to a gene; V was cut back by 9 bases and J by 0 bases. The CDR3 extends over 17 amino acids. The CDR3 nucleotides are TGTGCCAGCAGCGCTGCCATCGGCGGGAGCTCCTACAATGAGCAGTTCTTC. Translated: CASSAAIGGSSYNEQFF.

This chain connects TRBV5-1 to TRBJ2-7; the D gene is possibly TRBD1 (5 bases). V was shortened by 0 bases and J by 4 bases, with 8 bases between the two germline ends. Germline lookup yields CDR1 SGHRS and CDR2 YFSETQ. The CDR3 is made up of 13 amino acids. The CDR3 here is CASSLAGSYEQYF. In nucleotides, the CDR3 is TGCGCCAGCAGCTTGGCAGGGTCGTACGAGCAGTACTTC.

The rearrangement uses TRBV5-1 and TRBJ2-1; D tentatively reads TRBD1 or TRBD2 (5 bases each). The germline CDR1 and CDR2 sequences are SGHRS and YFSETQ. V gave up 5 bases and J gave up 7 bases, with 16 bases separating them. CDR3 size: 14 residues. The CDR3 DNA reads as TGCGCCAGCAGATCTACCGGGACGGCGAATGAGCAGTTCTTC. This translates into CASRSTGTANEQFF.

This chain links TRBV5-1 with TRBJ1-2; D uncertain. Trimming removed 0 bases at V and 0 bases at J, with 9 bases between. This CDR3 comprises 15 residues. CDR1 and CDR2 from the germline V gene are SGHRS and YFSETQ. As DNA, the CDR3 is TGCGCCAGCAGCTTGGATAGCGAAGCTAACTATGGCTACACCTTC. Translation: CASSLDSEANYGYTF. The whole variable domain, remainder taken from reference TRBV5-1 and TRBJ1-2, is KAGVTQTPRYLIKTRGQQVTLSCSPISGHRSVSWYQQTPGQGLQFLFEYFSETQRNKGNFPGRFSGRQFSNSRSEMNVSTLELGDSALYLCASSLDSEANYGYTFGSGTRLTVV.

Worth noting for this clone: Other DNA sequences in the sample encode the same CDR3. The J gene is TRBJ1-5, the V gene TRBV4-1; the D gene is possibly TRBD1 (5 bases). Germline CDR1 reads MGHRA; CDR2 reads YSYEKL. The V end was cut by 0 bases, the J end by 5 bases, with 14 bases between. This CDR3 has 16 residues. In nucleotides, the CDR3 is TGCGCCAGCAGCCAAGACCTGGCCAGGGAAGATCAGCCCCAGCATTTT. Protein: CASSQDLAREDQPQHF.

The chain has TRBV18 and TRBJ2-7; D is unresolved. Trimming took 3 bases from V and 0 from J, leaving 6 bases between them. The CDR3 runs 13 residues. Germline-derived CDR1 and CDR2 are KGHSH and LQKENI. CDR3 protein: CASSPSSSYEQYF. CDR3 nucleotide sequence: TGTGCCAGCTCACCCTCGAGCTCCTACGAGCAGTACTTC.

The V call is TRBV11-2, the J call TRBJ1-1, with D possibly matching TRBD1 (5 bases). V was clipped by 5 bases and J by 1 base, with 17 bases between them. Germline V gives CDR1 SGHAT, CDR2 FQNNGV. The CDR3 spans 16 residues. The CDR3 protein is CASSRTGAVTNTEAFF. CDR3 nucleotide sequence: TGTGCCAGCAGCCGGACCGGGGCAGTGACGAACACTGAAGCTTTCTTT.

This chain connects TRBV28 to TRBJ1-2; maybe TRBD1 (6 bases). Germline V gives CDR1 MDHEN, CDR2 SYDVKM. There are 13 residues in the CDR3. The germline V and J ends were trimmed by 4 bases and 4 bases, with 10 bases remaining between them. CDR3 DNA: TGTGCCAGCAGTTCCGGGACACTCTATGGCTACACCTTC. As protein: CASSSGTLYGYTF.

This sequence joins TRBV7-9 and TRBJ2-2; 14 nucleotides agree with TRBD2. This CDR3 region has 18 residues. The ends lost 5 bases at V and 4 bases at J; junction bases unmatched: 9. Germline V lookup: CDR1 SEHNR, CDR2 FQNEAQ (reference sequence). CDR3 region: CASSARLAGGPGTGELFF. The CDR3 nucleotides are TGTGCCAGCAGCGCCAGACTAGCGGGAGGGCCTGGCACCGGGGAGCTGTTTTTT.

In DNA form, the CDR3 reads TGCGCCAGCAGCTTGGTTCCGGGGGATGAAAAACTGTTTTTT. The encoded protein is CASSLVPGDEKLFF. The chain uses TRBV5-1 and TRBJ1-4; perhaps TRBD1 as D (5 bases). The germline V gene encodes CDR1 SGHRS and CDR2 YFSETQ. The CDR3 length is 14 residues. The ends were cut back, 0 bases at V and 6 bases at J, with 9 bases in the middle.

The rearrangement joins TRBV19 to TRBJ1-2, with unresolved D. The CDR3 has 14 residues. CDR1 is LNHDA and CDR2 is SQIVND in the germline V gene (reference sequence). The V and J ends lost 6 bases and 8 bases respectively, with 19 bases between them. CDR3 DNA sequence: TGTGCCAGTAGCGTTCTCCAAGGGCTCGGAGGCTACACCTTC. Translation gives CASSVLQGLGGYTF.